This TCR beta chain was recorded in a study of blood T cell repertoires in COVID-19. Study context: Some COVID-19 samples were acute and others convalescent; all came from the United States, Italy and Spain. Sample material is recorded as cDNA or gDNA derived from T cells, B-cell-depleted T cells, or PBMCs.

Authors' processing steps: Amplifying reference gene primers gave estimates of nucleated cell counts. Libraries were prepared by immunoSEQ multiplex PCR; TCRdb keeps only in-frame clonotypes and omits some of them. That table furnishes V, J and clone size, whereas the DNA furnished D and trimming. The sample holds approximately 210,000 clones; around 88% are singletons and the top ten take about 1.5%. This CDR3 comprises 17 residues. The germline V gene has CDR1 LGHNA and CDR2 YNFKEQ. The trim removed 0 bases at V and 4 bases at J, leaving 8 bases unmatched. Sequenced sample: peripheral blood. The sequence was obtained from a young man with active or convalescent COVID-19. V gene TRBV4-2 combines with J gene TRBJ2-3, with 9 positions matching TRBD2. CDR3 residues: CASSQDPAGGPADTQYF. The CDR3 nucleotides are TGTGCCAGCAGCCAAGATCCGGCGGGAGGGCCAGCAGATACGCAGTATTTT.